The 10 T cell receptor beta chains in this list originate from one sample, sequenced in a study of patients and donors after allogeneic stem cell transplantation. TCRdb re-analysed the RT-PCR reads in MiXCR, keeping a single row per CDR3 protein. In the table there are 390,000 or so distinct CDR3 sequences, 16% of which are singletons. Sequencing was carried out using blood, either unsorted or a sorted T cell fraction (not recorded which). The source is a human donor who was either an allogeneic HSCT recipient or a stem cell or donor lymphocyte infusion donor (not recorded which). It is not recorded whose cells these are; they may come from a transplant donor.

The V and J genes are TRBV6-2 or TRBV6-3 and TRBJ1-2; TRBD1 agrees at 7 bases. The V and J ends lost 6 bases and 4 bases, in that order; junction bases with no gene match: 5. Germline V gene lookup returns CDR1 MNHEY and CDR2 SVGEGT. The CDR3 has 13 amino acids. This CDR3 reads CASRIGQVYGYTF. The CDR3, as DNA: TGTGCCAGCAGAATCGGACAGGTCTATGGCTACACCTTC.

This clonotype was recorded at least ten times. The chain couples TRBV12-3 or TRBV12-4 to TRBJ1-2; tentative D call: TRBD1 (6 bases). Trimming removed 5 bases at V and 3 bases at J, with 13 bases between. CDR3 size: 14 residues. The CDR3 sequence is CASSPFTGHYGYTF. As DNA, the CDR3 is TGTGCCAGCAGTCCATTTACAGGGCACTATGGCTACACCTTC.

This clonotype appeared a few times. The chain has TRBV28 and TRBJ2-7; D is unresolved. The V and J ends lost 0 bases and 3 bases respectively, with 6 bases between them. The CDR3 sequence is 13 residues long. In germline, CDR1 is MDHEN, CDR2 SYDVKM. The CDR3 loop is CASSLWTNYEQYF. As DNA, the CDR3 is TGTGCCAGCAGTTTATGGACCAACTACGAGCAGTACTTC.

CDR3 residues: CASGPRTGLNTIYF. Here the CDR3 DNA reads TGTGCATCCGGGCCTCGGACAGGGCTAAACACCATATATTTT. The J gene is TRBJ1-3, the V gene TRBV10-3; TRBD1 matches at 8 bases. Germline V gene lookup returns CDR1 ENHRY and CDR2 SYGVKD. The CDR3 spans 14 residues.

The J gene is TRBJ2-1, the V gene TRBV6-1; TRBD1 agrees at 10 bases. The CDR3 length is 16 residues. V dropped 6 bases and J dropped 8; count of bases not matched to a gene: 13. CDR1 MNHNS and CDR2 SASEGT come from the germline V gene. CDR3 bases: TGTGCCAGCAGCACTATCGACAGGGGGCGCGTTTATGAGCAGTTCTTC. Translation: CASSTIDRGRVYEQFF.

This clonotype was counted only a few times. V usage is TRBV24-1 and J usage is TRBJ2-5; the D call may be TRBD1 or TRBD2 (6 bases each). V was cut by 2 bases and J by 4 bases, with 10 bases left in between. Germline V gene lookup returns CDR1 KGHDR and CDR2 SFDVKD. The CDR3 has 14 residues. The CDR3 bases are TGTGCCACCAGTGATTCGGGGGCGAGAGAGACCCAGTACTTC. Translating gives CATSDSGARETQYF.

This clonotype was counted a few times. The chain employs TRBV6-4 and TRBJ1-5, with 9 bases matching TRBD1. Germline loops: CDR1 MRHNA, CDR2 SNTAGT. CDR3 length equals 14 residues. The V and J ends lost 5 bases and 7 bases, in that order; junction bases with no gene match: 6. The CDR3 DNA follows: TGTGCCAGCAGTTCGGGACAGGGCGGGCAGCCCCAGCATTTT. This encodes CASSSGQGGQPQHF.

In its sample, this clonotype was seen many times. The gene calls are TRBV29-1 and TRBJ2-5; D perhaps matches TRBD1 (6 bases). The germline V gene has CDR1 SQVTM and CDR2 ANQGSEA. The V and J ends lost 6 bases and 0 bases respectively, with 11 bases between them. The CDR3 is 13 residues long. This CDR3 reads CSVVDSNQETQYF. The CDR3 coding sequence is TGCAGCGTCGTGGACAGTAACCAAGAGACCCAGTACTTC. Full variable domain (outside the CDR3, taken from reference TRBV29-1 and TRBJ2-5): SAVISQKPSRDICQRGTSLTIQCQVDSQVTMMFWYRQQPGQSLTLIATANQGSEATYESGFVIDKFPISRPNLTFSTLTVSNMSPEDSSIYLCSVVDSNQETQYFGPGTRLLVL.

CDR3: CASSLYMETQYF. In DNA form, the CDR3 reads TGTGCCAGCAGCTTGTATATGGAGACCCAGTACTTC. The V call is TRBV7-8, the J call TRBJ2-5; no reliable D call. Germline CDR1 SGHVS, CDR2 FQNEAQ. V gave up 3 bases and J gave up 5 bases, with 7 bases separating them. The CDR3 extends over 12 amino acids.

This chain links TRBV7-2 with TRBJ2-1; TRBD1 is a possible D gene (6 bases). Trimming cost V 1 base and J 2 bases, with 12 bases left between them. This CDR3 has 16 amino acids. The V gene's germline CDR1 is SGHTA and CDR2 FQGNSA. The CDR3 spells CASSLDGTPPYNEQFF. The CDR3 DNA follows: TGTGCCAGCAGCTTAGATGGGACACCGCCCTACAATGAGCAGTTCTTC.